Listed below are T cell receptor beta chains from one sample, sequenced in a study of human thymus T cells. Only in-frame clones appear in the TCRdb table, and some are missing; sequencing was by immunoSEQ multiplex PCR. The sample holds just over 45,000 clones, roughly 94% seen once. What was sequenced was blood. The receptors originated from a girl under two years old with a congenital heart defect but otherwise immunologically healthy. The CDR3 runs from the conserved cysteine through the conserved F or W. Fields, in order: J gene, V gene, clone size, D gene, CDR3 length, CDR3 protein, CDR3 DNA. A D gene is named only where the DNA matches it firmly. Part of the rows lack a size; the others show once, few, many or a class for expanded clones.

>TRBJ1-1|TRBV19|.|.|16
CASSIRRTAENTEAFF
TGTGCCAGTAGTATCCGGCGGACAGCCGAAAACACTGAAGCTTTCTTT
>TRBJ2-1|TRBV20-1|.|.|11
CSARKYNEQFF
TGCAGTGCTAGGAAGTACAATGAGCAGTTCTTC
>TRBJ2-6|TRBV15|.|TRBD1|17
CATSREGTGAGANVLTF
TGTGCCACCAGCAGAGAAGGGACAGGGGCTGGGGCCAACGTCCTGACTTTC
>TRBJ1-3|TRBV7-9|once|TRBD1|19
CASSPGRIGQGAAGNTIYF
TGTGCCAGCAGCCCGGGGCGAATAGGACAGGGGGCTGCTGGAAACACCATATATTTT
>TRBJ2-3|TRBV28|.|TRBD1|14
CASRTGTRGDTQYF
TGTGCCAGCAGGACAGGGACCCGAGGGGATACGCAGTATTTT
>TRBJ2-2|TRBV4-1|.|.|17
CASSPLPTPYNTGELFF
TGCGCCAGCAGCCCCTTACCTACCCCCTATAACACCGGGGAGCTGTTTTTT
>TRBJ2-5|TRBV10-3|.|.|14
CAIGRSGVQETQYF
TGTGCCATCGGGAGATCAGGGGTCCAAGAGACCCAGTACTTC
>TRBJ1-5|TRBV4-2|once|.|15
CASSQGGALNQPQHF
TGTGCCAGCAGCCAAGGTGGGGCGCTAAATCAGCCCCAGCATTTT
>TRBJ1-1|TRBV6-5|few|.|12
CASSLRGTEAFF
TGTGCCAGCAGTCTAAGAGGCACTGAAGCTTTCTTT
>TRBJ1-2|TRBV2|once|TRBD1|13
CASSPDRDDGYTF
TGTGCCAGCAGCCCGGACAGGGACGATGGCTACACCTTC
>TRBJ1-1|TRBV28|few|.|11
CASGGDTEAFF
TGTGCCAGCGGGGGGGACACTGAAGCTTTCTTT
>TRBJ2-7|TRBV28|.|TRBD2|15
CASSPYRTSVDEQYF
TGTGCCAGCAGTCCCTACAGGACTAGCGTCGACGAGCAGTACTTC
>TRBJ2-6|TRBV10-1|.|.|14
CASSGGTGANVLTF
TGCGCCAGCAGTGGAGGTACTGGGGCCAACGTCCTGACTTTC
>TRBJ2-3|TRBV28|.|.|17
CASSLRLTPARTDTQYF
TGTGCCAGCAGTTTACGCCTAACCCCGGCGCGCACAGATACGCAGTATTTT
>TRBJ2-4|TRBV9|.|.|15
CASSVDLSGKNIQYF
TGTGCCAGCAGCGTAGACCTCTCCGGTAAAAACATTCAGTACTTC
>TRBJ2-3|TRBV7-9|.|TRBD2|14
CASSLLAGTDTQYF
TGTGCCAGCAGCTTGCTAGCGGGAACAGATACGCAGTATTTT
>TRBJ1-3|TRBV2|.|.|14
CASRREVSGNTIYF
TGTGCCAGCAGGAGAGAGGTCTCTGGAAACACCATATATTTT
>TRBJ2-3|TRBV5-1|.|TRBD2|16
CASSLVGLAGADTQYF
TGCGCCAGCAGCTTGGTTGGACTAGCGGGTGCAGATACGCAGTATTTT
>TRBJ2-7|TRBV4-1|.|.|14
CASSPHPGLYEQYF
TGCGCCAGCAGCCCCCACCCGGGGCTCTACGAGCAGTACTTC
>TRBJ2-1|TRBV19|.|TRBD2|17
CASSILAGGPRDNEQFF
TGTGCCAGTAGTATCTTAGCGGGAGGGCCTAGGGACAATGAGCAGTTCTTC
>TRBJ2-7|TRBV5-4|.|.|13
CASSLGGWDEQYF
TGTGCCAGCAGCTTGGGTGGTTGGGACGAGCAGTACTTC
>TRBJ2-5|TRBV28|.|TRBD1|15
CASSFYRGGQETQYF
TGTGCCAGCAGTTTCTACAGGGGTGGCCAAGAGACCCAGTACTTC
>TRBJ2-7|TRBV10-1|.|TRBD2|14
CASSDGGSSYEQYF
TGCGCCAGCAGTGACGGCGGGAGCTCCTACGAGCAGTACTTC
>TRBJ1-2|TRBV7-6|.|.|13
CASSLTGANGYTF
TGTGCCAGCAGCTTAACGGGGGCTAATGGCTACACCTTC
>TRBJ1-2|TRBV11-2|.|.|15
CASSLGLGGPYGYTF
TGTGCCAGCAGCTTAGGGCTAGGAGGTCCCTATGGCTACACCTTC
>TRBJ2-3|TRBV29-1|.|.|15
CSVELTGTLTDTQYF
TGCAGCGTTGAGCTCACAGGGACCCTGACAGATACGCAGTATTTT
>TRBJ2-7|TRBV25-1|.|.|12
CASSVLAHEQYF
TGTGCCAGCAGTGTACTAGCCCACGAGCAGTACTTC
>TRBJ2-1|TRBV7-2|.|TRBD2|16
CASSLVGLAPYNEQFF
TGTGCCAGCAGCTTAGTAGGACTAGCGCCCTACAATGAGCAGTTCTTC
>TRBJ2-3|TRBV10-3|.|.|15
CAISAFREPSDTQYF
TGTGCCATCAGTGCCTTCAGGGAACCCTCGGATACGCAGTATTTT
>TRBJ2-7|TRBV7-9|once|TRBD1|16
CASSSFSGQGSYEQYF
TGTGCCAGCAGCTCATTTTCGGGACAGGGATCCTACGAGCAGTACTTC
>TRBJ2-3|TRBV5-1|.|.|16
CASSLGGQGRTDTQYF
TGCGCCAGCAGCTTGGGGGGGCAGGGGCGCACAGATACGCAGTATTTT
>TRBJ1-2|TRBV4-3|.|TRBD1|16
CASSHVTGALNYGYTF
TGCGCCAGCAGCCATGTTACAGGGGCTCTTAACTATGGCTACACCTTC
>TRBJ1-2|TRBV28|.|.|14
CASSLGRRDAGYTF
TGTGCCAGCAGTTTAGGTAGGAGGGATGCGGGCTACACCTTC
>TRBJ2-3|TRBV19|.|.|14
CASSLRSWTDTQYF
TGTGCCAGTAGTCTTAGGTCGTGGACAGATACGCAGTATTTT
>TRBJ2-2|TRBV6-4|.|TRBD2|19
CASSFPFLAGGPGTGELFF
TGTGCCAGCAGCTTTCCGTTTCTAGCGGGAGGGCCGGGTACCGGGGAGCTGTTTTTT
>TRBJ1-1|TRBV6-5|.|.|14
CASSYSRRNTEAFF
TGTGCCAGCAGTTACTCGCGCAGGAACACTGAAGCTTTCTTT
>TRBJ1-3|TRBV4-1|.|.|15
CASSHLLRSGNTIYF
TGCGCCAGCAGCCATTTACTGCGCTCTGGAAACACCATATATTTT
>TRBJ2-7|TRBV7-2|.|TRBD2|16
CASSLRSGGLNYEQYF
TGTGCCAGCAGCTTGCGTAGCGGGGGGCTCAACTACGAGCAGTACTTC